This T cell receptor (beta chain) was sequenced for a study of immune evolution from preneoplasia to lung adenocarcinoma. Study-wide results and limits: Normal lung had highest clonality; later lesions appeared denser, more diverse.

Clones were sequenced by immunoSEQ multiplex PCR, and TCRdb holds only the in-frame ones, with some missing. The sample has more than 7,000 clones; about 81% are singletons. Between the mid-2010s and the late 2010s, patients underwent resection in Japan or China. Nucleic acids came from premalignant or tumor cells enriched by macro-dissection. The length of the CDR3 is 14 residues. The V end lost 2 bases, the J end lost 2 bases, and 6 bases lay between the germline ends. Germline V CDR1 and CDR2: SGHVS, FQNEAQ. Points on this clone: Its antigen is not known.

Material: FFPE lung adenocarcinoma in situ tissue. V usage is TRBV7-8 and J usage is TRBJ2-2; D not certain. The sequence derives from a person aged 70 to 80 with lung adenocarcinoma. This CDR3 reads CASSLNSNTGELFF. The CDR3 DNA follows: TGTGCCAGCAGCTTAAACAGCAACACCGGGGAGCTGTTTTTT.